The clone carrying this T cell receptor beta chain was observed many times. Germline V gene sequence: CDR1 MNHNY, CDR2 SVGAGI (reference sequence). The V gene end was trimmed by 5 bases and the J gene end by 5 bases; junction bases not matched to a gene: 5. This CDR3 has 13 residues. The sample belongs to a study of T-cell reconstitution after alpha-beta-depleted transplantation in children. Unique molecular identifiers were incorporated into the prepared TCRbeta library. TCRdb redid the calling of the PCR reads with MiXCR, one entry per CDR3 protein. This table has some 340,000 distinct CDR3 sequences, 10% appearing once.

This receptor was taken from a human donor who donated a stem cell graft to a child with acute lymphoblastic leukemia. This material consisted of PBMCs from the stem cell graft donor, taken from the stem cell graft. The chain employs TRBV6-6 and TRBJ1-1, with TRBD1 identical over 7 bases. The CDR3: CASSATGYTEAFF. The DNA for the CDR3 is TGTGCCAGCAGTGCGACAGGGTATACTGAAGCTTTCTTT.